This T cell receptor beta chain was retrieved from a study of blood T cell repertoires in COVID-19. About the research overall: Spain, Italy and the United States supplied samples that represented acute and convalescent COVID-19. The analysed material was cDNA or gDNA that came from T cells, B-cell-depleted T cells, or PBMCs.

Original methodology: How many nucleated cells were present was estimated from reference gene primer amplification. Here immunoSEQ multiplex PCR was the method, and the copy in TCRdb shows in-frame clones only, minus some. V and J calls and clone size are those listed in that table; D and trimming were worked out from the DNA. The sample carries 230,000 or so clones, roughly nine tenths recorded once. V was shortened by 9 bases and J by 0 bases, with 18 bases between the two germline ends. The germline CDR1 and CDR2 sequences are MNHEY and SMNVEV (reference sequence). The CDR3 totals 16 residues. The sequence came from a man in his forties with active or convalescent COVID-19. Sequenced: peripheral blood. The V gene is TRBV27, the J gene TRBJ2-1; D perhaps matches TRBD2 (6 bases). This CDR3 is CASRRYFSGSYNEQFF. Here the CDR3 DNA reads TGTGCCAGTCGACGATACTTTAGCGGCTCCTACAATGAGCAGTTCTTC.